The clone carrying this T cell receptor (beta chain) was detected only a few times. This sample stems from a study of T-cell memory formation after mild COVID-19. MiXCR was run by TCRdb on the 5' RACE reads, yielding one entry per CDR3 protein. The sample shows about 250,000 distinct CDR3 sequences, 15% of them seen only once. Looked up from germline, CDR1 is SGHRS and CDR2 is YFSETQ. The CDR3 has 13 amino acids. V was cut by 0 bases and J by 6 bases, with 7 bases left in between. This sequence joins TRBV5-1 and TRBJ2-1; unclear D gene. The sequencing sample was made of PBMCs or a T cell subset sorted from them (not recorded which). This receptor was identified in an adult woman who had mild COVID-19 (a few samples of this study predate the infection). Cell type and time point are not known. CDR3 nucleotides: TGCGCCAGCAGCTTGGACTCGGCCAATGAGCAGTTCTTC. This translates into CASSLDSANEQFF.